The T cell receptor (beta chain) under discussion was sequenced for a study of blood T cell repertoires in COVID-19. Some clones are missing from TCRdb's copy, which holds only in-frame ones; the method was immunoSEQ multiplex PCR. The data show about 220,000 clones, 86% seen once. This TCR was sampled from a woman in her 30s who had recovered from COVID-19. Sequencing was carried out using peripheral blood.

The CDR3 sequence: CASSQGGSGGAYIQYF. CDR3 in DNA: TGCGCCAGCAGCCAAGGAGGTAGCGGGGGGGCGTACATTCAGTACTTC. This chain joins TRBV4-3 and TRBJ2-4, with 11 bases fitting TRBD2. From germline, CDR1 is LGHNA and CDR2 YSLEER. CDR3 length equals 16 residues. J was trimmed by 8 bases and V by 1 base; bases with no gene match: 7.